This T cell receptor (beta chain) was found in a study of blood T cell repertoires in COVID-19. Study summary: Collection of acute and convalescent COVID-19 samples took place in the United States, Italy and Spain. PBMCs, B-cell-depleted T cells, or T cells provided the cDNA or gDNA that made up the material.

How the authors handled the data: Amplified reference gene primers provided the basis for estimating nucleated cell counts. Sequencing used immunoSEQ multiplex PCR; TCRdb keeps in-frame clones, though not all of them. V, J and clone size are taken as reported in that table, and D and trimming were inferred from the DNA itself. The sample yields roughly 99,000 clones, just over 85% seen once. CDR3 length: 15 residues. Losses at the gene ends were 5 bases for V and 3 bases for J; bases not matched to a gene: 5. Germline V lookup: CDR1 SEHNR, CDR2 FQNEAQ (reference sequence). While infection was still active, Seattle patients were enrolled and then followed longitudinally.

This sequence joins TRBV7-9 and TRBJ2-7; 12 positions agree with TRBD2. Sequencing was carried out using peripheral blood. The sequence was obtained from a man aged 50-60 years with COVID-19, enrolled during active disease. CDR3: CASSRTSGEFYEQYF. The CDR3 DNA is TGTGCCAGCAGCAGGACTAGCGGGGAGTTCTACGAGCAGTACTTC.